The sequence of this TCR beta chain was determined in a study of CD8+CD57+ T cells in acquired aplastic anemia. Profiling that covered TCR beta VDJ and CDR3 relied on genomic DNA as its template. TCRdb recomputed calls from the reads with MiXCR, one row per CDR3 protein. This sample carries roughly 170,000 distinct CDR3 sequences, less than 50% of them seen once, and the ten largest clones take 10% to 15%. Study observations and caveats: Patients and controls turned out to have 25 to 30 CD8+ CDR3 sequences in common.

The patients chosen for sequencing had shown expansion of CD8+CD57+ cells (detected by flow cytometry). Therapy had not been given to patients before blood sampling. Deletions cut 0 bases from V and 2 bases from J, with 9 bases between. This CDR3 is 14 amino acids long. Germline V gene sequence: CDR1 DFQATT, CDR2 SNEGSKA (reference sequence). Comments on this clonotype: No antigen is known for it.

Sequencing used sorted CD4+, CD8+, or CD8+CD57+ T cells (not recorded which) from PBMCs. The chain joins TRBV20-1 to TRBJ2-3; D is perhaps TRBD2 (6 bases). This clonotype originated in a human donor with aplastic anemia. This chain's CDR3 is CSAREAGFTDTQYF. DNA of the CDR3: TGCAGTGCTAGAGAGGCGGGATTCACAGATACGCAGTATTTT.